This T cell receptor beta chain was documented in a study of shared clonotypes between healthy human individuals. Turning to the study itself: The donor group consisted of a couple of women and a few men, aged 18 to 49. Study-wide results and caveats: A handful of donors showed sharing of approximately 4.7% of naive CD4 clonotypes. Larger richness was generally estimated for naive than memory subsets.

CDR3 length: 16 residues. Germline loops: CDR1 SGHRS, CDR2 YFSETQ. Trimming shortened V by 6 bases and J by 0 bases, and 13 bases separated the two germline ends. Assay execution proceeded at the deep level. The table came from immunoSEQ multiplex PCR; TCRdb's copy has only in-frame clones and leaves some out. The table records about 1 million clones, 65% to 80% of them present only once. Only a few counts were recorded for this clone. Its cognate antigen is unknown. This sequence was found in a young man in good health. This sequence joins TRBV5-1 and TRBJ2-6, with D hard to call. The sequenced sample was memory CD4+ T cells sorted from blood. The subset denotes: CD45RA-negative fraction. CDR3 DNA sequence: TGCGCCAGCACCTACGGACGCTCCTCTGGGGCCAACGTCCTGACTTTC. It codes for CASTYGRSSGANVLTF.